The clone carrying this T cell receptor (beta chain) was seen a handful of times. The antigen remains undetermined. The data derive from a study of CD8 T cells in ankylosing spondylitis. General observations from the study: A TCR beta motif made of roughly eight highly homologous variants seemed typical of ankylosing spondylitis blood.

TCRdb reprocessed the 5' RACE reads with MiXCR, giving one entry per CDR3 protein. The data contain roughly 440,000 distinct CDR3 sequences, 15% to 20% of them singletons. Sequencing was carried out using blood, either unsorted or a sorted T cell fraction (not recorded which). The clonotype was recovered from a male donor with ankylosing spondylitis.

The CDR3 spells CASSAWDSLSEQYF. CDR3 DNA sequence: TGTGCCAGCAGTGCCTGGGACAGCCTAAGCGAGCAGTACTTC. V and J are TRBV25-1 and TRBJ2-7; 7 bases line up with TRBD1. Germline CDR1 and CDR2: MGHDK and SYGVNS. CDR3 size: 14 residues. The ends lost 4 bases at V and 6 bases at J; junction bases unmatched: 9.